This is a list of T cell receptor beta chains from one sample in a study of blood T cell repertoires in COVID-19. The method was immunoSEQ multiplex PCR; TCRdb's version includes in-frame clones alone and lacks a portion of them. The table has approximately 240,000 clones, about 89% seen once. The specimen was PBMCs or T cells enriched from blood (not recorded which). These receptors were taken from a woman aged 18 to 35 who had recovered from COVID-19. CDR3s include the opening cysteine and the closing phenylalanine or tryptophan. D genes are given only for firm matches. A clone size is listed for some rows: how often the clone was seen (once, few, many), or a class if it is expanded.

v_gene,j_gene,abundance,d_gene,CDR3nt,CDR3aa
TRBV21-1,TRBJ2-2,.,.,TGTGCCACCTCCACCGGGGAGCTGTTTTTT,CATSTGELFF
TRBV4-1,TRBJ1-5,.,TRBD1,TGCGCCAGCAGCCCCAGACAGGGAACGGATCAGCCCCAGCATTTT,CASSPRQGTDQPQHF
TRBV3-1/TRBV3-2,TRBJ2-3,.,TRBD2,TGTGCCAGCAGCCCTCCCGGGACTAGCGGGGGCCCCACAGATACGCAGTATTTT,CASSPPGTSGGPTDTQYF
TRBV15,TRBJ2-6,.,.,TGTGCCACCGGGACGGACAGCTCTGGGGCCAACGTCCTGACTTTC,CATGTDSSGANVLTF
TRBV11-2,TRBJ2-2,.,TRBD2,TGTGCCAGCAGCTTATCTAGCGGGGGTTCCGGGGAGCTGTTTTTT,CASSLSSGGSGELFF
TRBV5-1,TRBJ1-5,.,.,TGCGCCAGCAGGGTGGGTACGGGGAGCAATCAGCCCCAGCATTTT,CASRVGTGSNQPQHF
TRBV10-3,TRBJ1-4,.,TRBD1,TGTGCCACCCAGACAGGGCCAGATGAAAAACTGTTTTTT,CATQTGPDEKLFF
TRBV5-1,TRBJ1-2,.,TRBD1,TGCGCCAGCAGCTTATGGACAGGGAATGGCTACACCTTC,CASSLWTGNGYTF
TRBV5-1,TRBJ2-1,few,TRBD1,TGCGCCAGCACCCGGGACAGGGGCTACAATGAGCAGTTCTTC,CASTRDRGYNEQFF
TRBV19,TRBJ1-2,.,.,TGTGCCAGTAGTTCTCAGGGCCCTCTCACCTTC,CASSSQGPLTF
TRBV13,TRBJ1-4,.,TRBD1,TGTGCCAGCAGCGAACCAGGGGGCGGTGAAAAACTGTTTTTT,CASSEPGGGEKLFF
TRBV13,TRBJ2-6,.,.,TGTGCCAGCAGCCGCCCAGAGGGTTCCTCTGGGGCCAACGTCCTGACTTTC,CASSRPEGSSGANVLTF
TRBV5-1,TRBJ1-3,.,.,TGCGCCAGCTCCTTGGGGGCTACGGGAGGAAACACCATATATTTT,CASSLGATGGNTIYF
TRBV4-2,TRBJ2-7,.,.,TGTGCCAGCAGCCCCCGAGGGGGGACTATTGCACTTGGCGAGCAGTACTTC,CASSPRGGTIALGEQYF
TRBV4-1,TRBJ2-7,.,TRBD2,TGCGCCAGCAGCCTTCAACTAGCGGGAGAGAACGAGCAGTACTTC,CASSLQLAGENEQYF
TRBV7-2,TRBJ1-1,.,.,TGTGCCAGCAGCTTACAGGTCGGTAGCACTGAAGCTTTCTTT,CASSLQVGSTEAFF
TRBV10-2,TRBJ2-7,.,TRBD2,TGCGCCAGCACACGGCCCGGGGAGGGCTACGAGCAGTACTTC,CASTRPGEGYEQYF
TRBV2,TRBJ2-7,.,TRBD1,TGTGCCAGCAGTCCGAAGCTGGGGACAGCCTACGAGCAGTACTTC,CASSPKLGTAYEQYF
TRBV5-8,TRBJ1-2,.,TRBD1,TGTGCCAGCAGCCTAGGGGGCCCCTATGGCTACACCTTC,CASSLGGPYGYTF
TRBV3-1/TRBV3-2,TRBJ1-4,.,.,TGTGCCAGCAGCCAATACAACAGCCCAACTAATGAAAAACTGTTTTTT,CASSQYNSPTNEKLFF
TRBV29-1,TRBJ2-5,.,.,TGCAGCGTAGCACCGAGACTCCAAGAGACCCAGTACTTC,CSVAPRLQETQYF
TRBV14,TRBJ1-4,.,.,TGTGCCAGCAGCCAGGGTCGGGGTTTGTCGGAAAAACTGTTTTTT,CASSQGRGLSEKLFF
TRBV5-1,TRBJ1-3,.,TRBD1,TGCGCCAGCAGCTCGGGACAGGGAGGGTCTGGAAACACCATATATTTT,CASSSGQGGSGNTIYF
TRBV2,TRBJ2-1,.,TRBD2,TGTGCCAGCAGTTCCCTAGCGGACAATGAGCAGTTCTTC,CASSSLADNEQFF
TRBV28,TRBJ1-2,.,.,TGTGCCAGCAGCCTTTTAGACAAAGGGACATACACCTTC,CASSLLDKGTYTF
TRBV11-2,TRBJ2-1,.,TRBD2,TGTGCCGGCCGCCAACTAGCGGGATCCAACAATGAGCAGTTCTTC,CAGRQLAGSNNEQFF
TRBV9,TRBJ1-2,.,.,TGTGCCAGCAGCACCCAAGCCTCAGGGTTGAGCATTGGCTACACCTTC,CASSTQASGLSIGYTF
TRBV3-1/TRBV3-2,TRBJ2-1,.,.,TGTGCCAGCAGCCAAGGGACAGCCGACTGGGTGCAGTTCTTC,CASSQGTADWVQFF